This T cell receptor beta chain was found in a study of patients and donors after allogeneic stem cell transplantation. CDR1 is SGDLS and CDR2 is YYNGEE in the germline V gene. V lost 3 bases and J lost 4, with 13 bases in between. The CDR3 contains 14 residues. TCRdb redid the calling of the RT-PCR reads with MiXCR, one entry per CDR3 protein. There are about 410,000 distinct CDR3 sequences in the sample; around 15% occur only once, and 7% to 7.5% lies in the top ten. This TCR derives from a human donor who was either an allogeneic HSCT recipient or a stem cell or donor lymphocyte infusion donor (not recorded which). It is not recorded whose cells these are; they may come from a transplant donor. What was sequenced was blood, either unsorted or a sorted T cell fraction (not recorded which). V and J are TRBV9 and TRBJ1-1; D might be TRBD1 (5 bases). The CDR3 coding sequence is TGTGCCAGCAGCGCCGGGACGGAGGTCACTGAAGCTTTCTTT. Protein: CASSAGTEVTEAFF.